A single sample gave rise to the 22 T cell receptor beta chains below, sequenced in a study of Tregs in tolerant kidney transplant recipients. Recipients received nonmyeloablative bone marrow transplants from related graft donors, with transient mixed chimerism. Sequencing was performed with immunoSEQ multiplex PCR; in TCRdb, only in-frame clones are kept and a portion is missing. The sample includes about 10,000 clones. The input for sequencing was CD8+ T cells from blood (PBMCs), taken 24 months after the transplant. The receptors derive from a human patient who received a combined kidney and bone marrow transplant. Some of the T cells may derive from the graft donor.

Regarding this clone: From the germline J gene comes the end of the CDR3, since the read stops 3 residues before it. This chain joins TRBV6-1 and TRBJ2-2, with 10 bases identical to TRBD1. Germline assignment: CDR1 MNHNS and CDR2 SASEGT. Germline trimming cut 3 bases from V and 5 bases from J; bases unmatched to any gene: 0. The CDR3 has 14 amino acids. The DNA read from the CDR3 is TGTGCCAGCAGTGAGGGACAGGGGACCGGGGAG. The encoded protein is CASSEGQGTGE. The whole CDR3 sequence is CASSEGQGTGELFF.

With respect to this clone: From the germline J gene comes the end of the CDR3, since the read stops 3 residues before it. V usage is TRBV10-2 and J usage is TRBJ2-1, with 11 bases that match TRBD2. V shed 3 bases and J 8 bases; nucleotides not matched to a gene: 3. Per the germline V gene, CDR1 is WSHSY and CDR2 is SAAADI. The CDR3 sequence is 14 residues long. The CDR3 region is CASSDSGRAHEQFF. The covered CDR3 bases are TGCGCCAGCAGTGATAGCGGGAGGGCCCATGAG.

The DNA read from the CDR3 is TGTGCCAGTAGTATAGAGCCAAGCGGAACTAATGAAAAA. Amino acids: CASSIEPSGTNEK. The whole CDR3 protein is CASSIEPSGTNEKLFF. This chain connects TRBV19 to TRBJ1-4; D ambiguous. The CDR3 goes on 3 residues after the read ends, and that part is filled in from the germline J gene. Between the trimmed V and J ends, which lost 0 bases and 1 base, there was a span of 9 bases. Per germline, CDR1 LNHDA and CDR2 SQIVND (reference sequence). The CDR3 runs 16 residues.

A word on this clone: The CDR3 goes on 3 residues after the read ends, and that part is filled in from the germline J gene. This chain uses TRBV7-9 with TRBJ2-2; D unresolved. Looked up from germline, CDR1 is SEHNR and CDR2 is FQNEAQ (reference sequence). Trimming took off 5 bases at V and 5 bases at J, with 12 bases between the two ends. The CDR3 consists of 14 residues. CDR3 loop: CASSPREVTGELFF. The part of the CDR3 DNA that was read is TGTGCCAGCAGCCCCCGAGAGGTTACCGGGGAG.

Comments on this clone: With the read ending 3 residues before the CDR3 end, the germline J gene is used to fill in that end. This chain uses TRBV19 with TRBJ2-7, with 7 nucleotides matching TRBD1. Germline CDR1 and CDR2: LNHDA and SQIVND (reference sequence). With 3 bases clipped from V and 2 bases from J, the junction kept 7 bases outside the gene matches. This CDR3 is built from 15 residues. The CDR3 loop reads CASSIINRGPYEQYF. The CDR3 DNA, read in part, is TGTGCCAGTAGTATCATCAACAGGGGCCCCTACGAG. The full variable domain, its missing parts supplied by reference TRBV19 and TRBJ2-7, is DGGITQSPKYLFRKEGQNVTLSCEQNLNHDAMYWYRQDPGQGLRLIYYSQIVNDFQKGDIAEGYSVSREKKESFPLTVTSAQKNPTAFYLCASSIINRGPYEQYFGPGTRLTVT.

Concerning this clone: The missing CDR3 end, 3 residues past where the read stops, is filled in from the germline J gene. The chain is built from TRBV7-2 and TRBJ2-1; the D gene is possibly TRBD2 (6 bases). V was trimmed by 1 base and J by 6 bases, leaving 10 bases between them. The CDR3 spans 14 residues. Germline V gene sequence: CDR1 SGHTA, CDR2 FQGNSA. This CDR3 reads CASSLVGGGNEQFF. The part of the CDR3 DNA that was read is TGTGCCAGCAGCTTAGTGGGGGGAGGCAATGAG.

In the case of this clone: The CDR3 end is not reached by the read, which stops 3 residues before it; the germline J gene fills it in. The rearrangement joins TRBV19 to TRBJ2-2; weak D call: TRBD2 (6 bases). Trimming left V 7 bases short and J 3 bases short, with 15 bases between. The CDR3 contains 15 residues. Germline-derived CDR1 and CDR2 are LNHDA and SQIVND (reference sequence). The part of the CDR3 DNA that was read is TGTGCCAGTAAGGAGGGGACTGACTACACCGGGGAG. Protein sequence: CASKEGTDYTGE. The CDR3 in its entirety is CASKEGTDYTGELFF.

This clone shows up as medium-sized by frequency. The sequenced fragment ends 3 residues before the CDR3 boundary, so the rest is inferred from the germline J gene. The V gene is TRBV5-1, the J gene TRBJ2-2, with D possibly being TRBD1 (5 bases). CDR1 SGHRS and CDR2 YFSETQ come from the germline V gene. Trimming took 7 bases from V and 0 from J, leaving 10 bases between them. The CDR3 is 14 amino acids. CDR3 DNA (partial): TGCGCCAGCGGAGACAGAGCGAACACCGGGGAG. It is translated as CASGDRANTGE. In full, the CDR3 reads CASGDRANTGELFF. The variable domain in full, with the rest retrieved from reference TRBV5-1 and TRBJ2-2, is KAGVTQTPRYLIKTRGQQVTLSCSPISGHRSVSWYQQTPGQGLQFLFEYFSETQRNKGNFPGRFSGRQFSNSRSEMNVSTLELGDSALYLCASGDRANTGELFFGEGSRLTVL.

Remarks on this clone: The read falls 3 residues short of the CDR3 end, and the missing part is taken from the germline J gene. The rearrangement links TRBV6-1 to TRBJ1-2; possibly TRBD1 for D (5 bases). Germline lookup yields CDR1 MNHNS and CDR2 SASEGT. The length of the CDR3 is 15 residues. Trimming pared 1 base from V and 4 bases from J, leaving 13 bases between. This CDR3 is CASSEGQGFLYGYTF. The sequenced CDR3 bases are TGTGCCAGCAGTGAAGGTCAGGGATTTCTCTATGGC.

The CDR3 sequence is CASSPLAGLANEQFF. CDR3 DNA (partial): TGTGCCAGCAGTCCACTAGCGGGGTTGGCCAATGAG. The chain links TRBV6-2 or TRBV6-3 to TRBJ2-1, with 10 bases aligning to TRBD2. The observed sequence ends 3 residues before the CDR3 terminus, with the missing tail filled in from the germline J gene. Germline V gene data show CDR1 as MNHEY and CDR2 as SVGEGT. The CDR3 runs to 15 residues. The trim removed 5 bases at V and 6 bases at J, leaving 7 bases unmatched.

The CDR3 protein is CASSAVGSNQPQHF. Partial CDR3 DNA: TGTGCCAGCAGCGCGGTTGGTAGCAATCAGCCC. This rearrangement joins TRBV7-9 to TRBJ1-5; the D is unclear. The CDR3 extends 3 residues past the end of the read, so its final part is completed from the germline J gene. This CDR3 contains 14 residues. Trimming left V 5 bases short and J 0 bases short, with 8 bases between. Germline loops: CDR1 SEHNR, CDR2 FQNEAQ (reference sequence).

In the case of this clone: From the germline J gene comes the end of the CDR3, since the read stops 3 residues before it. The chain employs TRBV29-1 and TRBJ2-7; TRBD1 might be the D (6 bases). The germline V gene has CDR1 SQVTM and CDR2 ANQGSEA. The ends were cut back, 4 bases at V and 4 bases at J, with 17 bases in the middle. This CDR3 region has 14 residues. The CDR3 sequence is CSVANRELPYEQYF. The part of the CDR3 DNA that was read is TGCAGCGTTGCCAACAGGGAGCTGCCGTACGAG.

About this clone: The read is 3 residues too short to cover the CDR3 end, so that end is filled in from the germline J gene. This rearrangement joins TRBV19 to TRBJ2-1; 7 positions match TRBD1. From germline, CDR1 is LNHDA and CDR2 SQIVND (reference sequence). The CDR3 extends over 12 amino acids. With 9 bases clipped from V and 4 bases from J, the junction kept 3 bases outside the gene matches. CDR3 DNA (partial): TGTGCCAGCCAGACAGGGTACAATGAG. Protein: CASQTGYNE. The full CDR3 is CASQTGYNEQFF.

On this clone: Coverage ceases 3 residues before the CDR3 finishes, and the germline J gene fills in the end. The chain combines TRBV7-3 with TRBJ2-2; no definite D call. The CDR3 is 14 residues long. Deletions cut 1 base from V and 6 bases from J, with 9 bases between. Germline V gives CDR1 SGHTA, CDR2 FQGTGA. The CDR3 protein is CASSLSLEPGELFF. CDR3 bases read: TGTGCCAGCAGCTTAAGTTTAGAGCCCGGGGAG.

As regards this clone: The read ends 3 residues early relative to the CDR3; the germline J gene fills the gap. The chain couples TRBV2 to TRBJ2-2; maybe TRBD1 (6 bases). Germline loops: CDR1 SNHLY, CDR2 FYNNEI. The CDR3 length is 14 residues. The V end lost 6 bases, the J end lost 3 bases, and 11 bases lay between the germline ends. The CDR3 sequence is CASRGAPYTGELFF. The sequenced CDR3 bases are TGTGCCAGCAGGGGGGCCCCATACACCGGGGAG.

Details on this clone: Read sequence stops 3 residues before the CDR3 end, and the germline J gene provides the missing end. The chain recombines TRBV7-6 with TRBJ2-7; the D gene is possibly TRBD1 (6 bases). Trimming shortened V by 1 base and J by 0 bases, and 10 bases separated the two germline ends. This CDR3 comprises 15 residues. Per the germline V gene, CDR1 is SGHVS and CDR2 is FNYEAQ. The covered CDR3 bases are TGTGCCAGCAGCTTAGAGCGACAGGCCTCCTACGAG. Its translation is CASSLERQASYE. The entire CDR3 protein is CASSLERQASYEQYF.

A remark on this clone: The read comes to an end 3 residues before the CDR3 does, leaving the germline J gene to fill in the end. The J gene is TRBJ2-3, the V gene TRBV29-1; a possible D gene is TRBD1 (6 bases). Trimming stripped 5 bases from V and 4 bases from J, with 13 bases between. The CDR3 contains 13 residues. Germline CDR1 and CDR2: SQVTM and ANQGSEA. The CDR3 reads CSVWGPDPDTQYF. The sequenced CDR3 bases are TGCAGCGTTTGGGGGCCTGACCCAGATACG.

As regards this clone: The read finishes 3 residues shy of the CDR3 end, and the germline J gene is used to complete it. This chain connects TRBV20-1 to TRBJ1-4; D uncertain. The V gene's germline CDR1 is DFQATT and CDR2 SNEGSKA (reference sequence). Trimming pared 1 base from V and 8 bases from J, leaving 5 bases between. This CDR3 region has 11 residues. Incomplete CDR3 DNA: TGCAGTGCTAGAGCGGGGGAAAAA. Its translation: CSARAGEK. The full CDR3 is CSARAGEKLFF.

On this clone itself: The observed sequence ends 3 residues before the CDR3 terminus, with the missing tail filled in from the germline J gene. This rearrangement joins TRBV6-1 to TRBJ2-7; no clear D gene. V was cut by 4 bases and J by 3 bases, with 10 bases left in between. Germline-derived CDR1 and CDR2 are MNHNS and SASEGT. The CDR3 is made up of 13 amino acids. CDR3 loop: CASSVASNYEQYF. Partial CDR3 DNA: TGTGCCAGCAGTGTCGCCAGTAACTACGAG.

Concerning this clone: Sequencing ends 3 residues short of the CDR3 end; the germline J gene provides the rest. V and J are TRBV20-1 and TRBJ1-1; a possible D gene is TRBD1 (5 bases). Germline loops: CDR1 DFQATT, CDR2 SNEGSKA (reference sequence). Trimming took off 1 base at V and 3 bases at J, with 9 bases between the two ends. The CDR3 is 13 amino acids. CDR3 loop: CSARGGVDTEAFF. CDR3 DNA, as far as it was read: TGCAGTGCTAGAGGGGGCGTGGACACTGAA.

A remark on this clone: Sequencing ends 3 residues short of the CDR3 end; the germline J gene provides the rest. The chain is built from TRBV5-1 and TRBJ2-1, with 7 nucleotides matching TRBD2. V was pared by 1 base and J by 7 bases, with 8 bases of the junction left unmatched. The CDR3 extends over 15 amino acids. Germline V gives CDR1 SGHRS, CDR2 YFSETQ. Here the CDR3 reads CASSLLGGGGNEQFF. CDR3 bases read: TGCGCCAGCAGCTTGTTGGGGGGGGGAGGAAATGAG. The complete variable domain, with remaining parts taken from reference TRBV5-1 and TRBJ2-1, reads KAGVTQTPRYLIKTRGQQVTLSCSPISGHRSVSWYQQTPGQGLQFLFEYFSETQRNKGNFPGRFSGRQFSNSRSEMNVSTLELGDSALYLCASSLLGGGGNEQFFGPGTRLTVL.

CDR3 DNA, as far as it was read: TGTGCCAGCAGCCAATCGGGACAGATCCAAGAGACC. This translates into CASSQSGQIQET. The CDR3 in its entirety is CASSQSGQIQETQYF. This chain connects TRBV16 to TRBJ2-5, with 7 bases fitting TRBD1. The CDR3 end falls 3 residues outside the read, so it is completed with the germline J gene. The CDR3 length is 15 residues. J gave up 1 base and V 0 bases, and 2 bases lay outside the gene matches. Germline V gene data show CDR1 as KGHSY and CDR2 as FQNENV.